Listed below are T cell receptor beta chains from one sample, sequenced in a study of blood T cell repertoires in COVID-19. TCRdb's table, derived via immunoSEQ multiplex PCR, lists solely in-frame clones and lacks some. In the table there are about 44,000 clones, around 90% of which are singletons. The sequenced sample consisted of peripheral blood. These receptors all stem from a woman of 80 years or more in a cohort sampled during active or convalescent COVID-19. The CDR3 runs from the conserved cysteine through the conserved F or W. The D gene is left open where the match is weak. Size is stated for part of the rows, as once, few or many counts, or as a class when the clone is expanded.

size	length	J	V	D	DNA	CDR3
NA	14	TRBJ1-2	TRBV5-1	TRBD1	TGCGCCAGCAGCTTGGGACAGGGATCCTATGGCTACACCTTC	CASSLGQGSYGYTF
NA	13	TRBJ1-3	TRBV6-6	NA	TGTGCCAGTTACGGGGGGTTTCGAAACACCATATATTTT	CASYGGFRNTIYF
NA	13	TRBJ1-2	TRBV24-1	TRBD1	TGTGCCACCAGTGATTTTGACAGGGATGGCTACACCTTC	CATSDFDRDGYTF
NA	17	TRBJ2-3	TRBV5-4	NA	TGTGCCAGCAGCGAGCAACCAGGGGTTTCTGGCACAGATACGCAGTATTTT	CASSEQPGVSGTDTQYF
NA	14	TRBJ2-7	TRBV15	TRBD1	TGTGCCACCAGCAGGGACAGGGGACCCTACGAGCAGTACTTC	CATSRDRGPYEQYF
NA	16	TRBJ2-3	TRBV7-2	TRBD2	TGTGCCAGCAGCCTTGGACTAGGGAGGGCCCCAAATACGCAGTATTTT	CASSLGLGRAPNTQYF
NA	15	TRBJ1-3	TRBV5-8	NA	TGTGCCAGCAGCGGAAGACAGGCTCCTGGAAACACCATATATTTT	CASSGRQAPGNTIYF
NA	16	TRBJ2-7	TRBV23-1	NA	TGCCCCAGCCGCCGACCCTGGCACCTTCGAGGCAACGAGCAGTACTTC	CPSRRPWHLRGNEQYF
NA	13	TRBJ1-1	TRBV12-3/TRBV12-4	NA	TGTGCCAGCAGTTTCTACGAGTCGGGTGAAGCTTTCTTT	CASSFYESGEAFF
NA	11	TRBJ1-1	TRBV19	NA	TGTGCCAGTAAAGAGGACACTGAAGCTTTCTTT	CASKEDTEAFF
once	16	TRBJ2-1	TRBV5-1	NA	TGCGCCAGCAGCTTGGCCGCACTAGCCCTCTACAATGAGCAGTTCTTC	CASSLAALALYNEQFF
NA	13	TRBJ2-7	TRBV7-2	NA	TGTGCCAGCAGGGGCGCCAGCTCCTACGAGCAGTACTTC	CASRGASSYEQYF
NA	14	TRBJ1-1	TRBV9	NA	TGTGCCAGCAGCTACACCGGGGGTGACACTGAAGCTTTCTTT	CASSYTGGDTEAFF
NA	16	TRBJ1-4	TRBV28	TRBD1	TGTGCCAGCAGTGAGCGGGACAGGGGGCTTCGGGAAAAACTGTTTTTT	CASSERDRGLREKLFF
NA	15	TRBJ2-5	TRBV9	NA	TGTGCCAGCAGTGAAGGGGGAGGGGACCAAGAGACCCAGTACTTC	CASSEGGGDQETQYF
NA	14	TRBJ2-7	TRBV9	NA	TGTGCCAGCAGCGGGGGTGCAGGGGTGTACGAGCAGTACTTC	CASSGGAGVYEQYF
NA	15	TRBJ2-1	TRBV27	NA	TGTGCCAGCAGGAAATTAAGGGCGGGTCTGAGTGAGCAGTTCTTC	CASRKLRAGLSEQFF
NA	15	TRBJ2-5	TRBV9	NA	TGTGCCAGCAGCGTAAGAGGTTGGGTTGAAGAGACCCAGTACTTC	CASSVRGWVEETQYF
NA	19	TRBJ1-2	TRBV23-1	TRBD1	TGCGCCAGCAGTCAACCGACATCGGACAGGGGGCGCAGGGACTATGGCTACACCTTC	CASSQPTSDRGRRDYGYTF
NA	16	TRBJ1-5	TRBV2	NA	TGTGCCAGCAGCGGAAACCTGGACAGTACGAATCAGCCCCAGCATTTT	CASSGNLDSTNQPQHF
NA	14	TRBJ2-3	TRBV5-6	NA	TGTGCCAGCAGCTTGGACGGGAACACAGATACGCAGTATTTT	CASSLDGNTDTQYF
NA	17	TRBJ2-5	TRBV2	TRBD2	TGTGCCAGCAGTGAGGGGCCCCTAGCGGGGGACAAGGAGACCCAGTACTTC	CASSEGPLAGDKETQYF
NA	15	TRBJ2-4	TRBV7-9	NA	TGTGCCAGCAGCCCCTCTATCCTAGCCAAAAACATTCAGTACTTC	CASSPSILAKNIQYF
NA	15	TRBJ2-3	TRBV11-2	TRBD2	TGTGCCAGCAGCCCAGCGGGGGGTAGCGCAGATACGCAGTATTTT	CASSPAGGSADTQYF
NA	17	TRBJ2-7	TRBV7-9	TRBD2	TGTGCCAGCAGCTTTAACCCATACGGGGGGGCGTTACACGAGCAGTACTTC	CASSFNPYGGALHEQYF
once	12	TRBJ2-3	TRBV29-1	NA	TGCAGCGTTGAAGAAGGAGTGAGGGAGCAGTATTTT	CSVEEGVREQYF
NA	11	TRBJ1-1	TRBV24-1	NA	TGTGCCACCAGTGACTCCTTCCTGGCTTTCTTT	CATSDSFLAFF
NA	13	TRBJ2-4	TRBV5-5	NA	TGTGCCAGCAGCTTGGGGCAGAAAAACATTCAGTACTTC	CASSLGQKNIQYF
NA	16	TRBJ2-1	TRBV7-3	TRBD2	TGTGCCAGCAGCTCCGGCCCTAGCGGAAACCGCAATGAGCAGTTCTTC	CASSSGPSGNRNEQFF
once	13	TRBJ1-1	TRBV3-1/TRBV3-2	NA	TGTGCCAGCAGCCCCCGAGTGAACACTGAAGCTTTCTTT	CASSPRVNTEAFF
NA	17	TRBJ2-6	TRBV10-3	NA	TGTGCCATAGGGGTTTCGACAGGCCGCTCTGGGGCCAACGTCCTGACTTTC	CAIGVSTGRSGANVLTF
NA	12	TRBJ1-1	TRBV19	NA	TGTGCCAGTAGTATTACAGGGAATGAAGCTTTCTTT	CASSITGNEAFF
NA	19	TRBJ1-2	TRBV6-2/TRBV6-3	NA	TGTGCCAGCAGTCCGCTCTCACTGCTGGCAGGGAACTCCTATGGAGGCTACACCTTC	CASSPLSLLAGNSYGGYTF
many	16	TRBJ2-5	TRBV7-9	TRBD1	TGTGCCAGCAGCTGGGGGACAGGGGCTACCCAAGAGACCCAGTACTTC	CASSWGTGATQETQYF
NA	13	TRBJ2-1	TRBV24-1	NA	TGTGCCACGTGCGGGATATCAGGGAATGAGCAGTTCTTC	CATCGISGNEQFF
NA	14	TRBJ2-7	TRBV11-1	TRBD1	TGTGCCAGCAGCTTATACAGGGGTATTTCCGAGCAGTACTTC	CASSLYRGISEQYF
NA	12	TRBJ1-1	TRBV6-6	NA	TGTGCCAGCAGACTACTCGCCGCTGAAGCTTTCTTT	CASRLLAAEAFF
NA	13	TRBJ1-2	TRBV6-5	NA	TGTGCCAGCAGTCCTACCCTCAGGGATGGCTACACCTTC	CASSPTLRDGYTF
NA	15	TRBJ2-1	TRBV6-5	NA	TGTGCCAGCAGACTTGACAGGAGCTCCTACAATGAGCAGTTCTTC	CASRLDRSSYNEQFF
NA	12	TRBJ2-5	TRBV2	NA	TGTGCCAGCACCTCCGCACTTGAGACCCAGTACTTC	CASTSALETQYF
NA	16	TRBJ2-7	TRBV6-1	TRBD1	TGTGCCAGCAGTGGACAGGGTGTCCTGGGCTCCTACGAGCAGTACTTC	CASSGQGVLGSYEQYF
NA	14	TRBJ2-7	TRBV5-4	TRBD1	TGTGCCAGCAGTCAACGGGACAGTACCTACGAGCAGTACTTC	CASSQRDSTYEQYF
NA	16	TRBJ2-3	TRBV9	TRBD1	TGTGCCAGCAGCTTTTCCGGGACAGGGGGGTCAGATACGCAGTATTTT	CASSFSGTGGSDTQYF
once	15	TRBJ1-4	TRBV9	NA	TGTGCCAGCAGCGTTCAGGACAGCTTTAATGAAAAACTGTTTTTT	CASSVQDSFNEKLFF
NA	16	TRBJ2-5	TRBV24-1	NA	TGTGCCACCAGTGATCGTGACACGAAAATCCAAGAGACCCAGTACTTC	CATSDRDTKIQETQYF
NA	14	TRBJ2-3	TRBV5-5	NA	TGTGCCAGCAGCTTGGTTCGTCAGGCTGATACGCAGTATTTT	CASSLVRQADTQYF
NA	15	TRBJ1-5	TRBV6-5	TRBD1	TGTGCCAGCAGTTCGGACAGGGGAAACAATCAGCCCCAGCATTTT	CASSSDRGNNQPQHF
NA	14	TRBJ2-2	TRBV24-1	NA	TGTGCCACCATGGGTAGGGGTAACACCGGGGAGCTGTTTTTT	CATMGRGNTGELFF
NA	14	TRBJ2-7	TRBV3-1/TRBV3-2	NA	TGTGCCAGCAGCCCGCCGGGGTCAGCAGCCGAGCAGTACTTC	CASSPPGSAAEQYF
NA	13	TRBJ1-1	TRBV5-1	NA	TGCGCCAGCAGCTTGGAAACTTACACTGAAGCTTTCTTT	CASSLETYTEAFF
NA	12	TRBJ2-7	TRBV11-3	NA	TGTGCCAGCAGCCCTACCCAGGGCAACCAGTACTTC	CASSPTQGNQYF
NA	15	TRBJ1-2	TRBV4-3	NA	TGCGCCAGCAGCCAAGTAGGGGGAAAAAACTATGGCTACACCTTC	CASSQVGGKNYGYTF